Sequencing of this T cell receptor beta chain was carried out in a study of shared clonotypes between healthy human individuals. The CDR3 loop spans 16 amino acids. V was shortened by 4 bases and J by 1 base, with 14 bases between the two germline ends. CDR1 SGHRS and CDR2 YFSETQ come from the germline V gene. Partitioning of CD4+ cells yielded a CD45RA+ naive subset and a CD45RA-negative memory subset. In the sorted-subset replicate PCRs, roughly 210 ng DNA, 25,000 to 30,000 T cell genomes, was used. How the authors handled the data: Junction-only sequences produced by ImmunoSEQ had no quality scores, so filtering differed. Generated by immunoSEQ multiplex PCR, the TCRdb table keeps only in-frame clones and is missing some. That table gives V, J and clone size, and the DNA gave D and trimming. The repertoire includes over a million clones, roughly 97% of them detected once, and approximately 1.1% sits in the top ten.

This TCR was sampled from a young man in good health. The sequenced sample consisted of naive CD4+ T cells sorted from blood. Subset specified: CD45RA+ positively selected. The chain employs TRBV5-1 and TRBJ2-2; perhaps TRBD1 as D (5 bases). In nucleotides, the CDR3 is TGCGCCAGCAGCCCGACGTGGGGCCTGAACACCGGGGAGCTGTTTTTT. It yields the protein CASSPTWGLNTGELFF.